The next 10 T cell receptor beta chains were all read from a single sample in a study of blood T cell repertoires in COVID-19. Clones were read by immunoSEQ multiplex PCR, and TCRdb kept only the in-frame ones, dropping some. The sample lists more than 350,000 clones; 70% to 90% were seen once. Source material: peripheral blood. The receptors come from a woman aged 30 to 39 with COVID-19, enrolled during active disease.

This clone was seen once. V and J are TRBV7-2 and TRBJ1-5; 7 bases match TRBD1. Germline V CDR1 and CDR2: SGHTA, FQGNSA. Germline trimming cut 5 bases from V and 5 bases from J; bases unmatched to any gene: 6. The CDR3 sequence is 14 residues long. Here the CDR3 DNA reads TGTGCCAGCAGCCCACGGACAGGCGATCAGCCCCAGCATTTT. Its protein product is CASSPRTGDQPQHF.

This chain connects TRBV19 to TRBJ1-2; 8 bases match TRBD1. This CDR3 comprises 13 residues. Germline trimming cut 6 bases from V and 6 bases from J; bases unmatched to any gene: 6. CDR1 LNHDA and CDR2 SQIVND come from the germline V gene (reference sequence). CDR3 DNA sequence: TGTGCCAGTAGCACAGGGGGAGGGAATGGCTACACCTTC. Its translation: CASSTGGGNGYTF. The whole variable domain, filled in from reference TRBV19 and TRBJ1-2, reads DGGITQSPKYLFRKEGQNVTLSCEQNLNHDAMYWYRQDPGQGLRLIYYSQIVNDFQKGDIAEGYSVSREKKESFPLTVTSAQKNPTAFYLCASSTGGGNGYTFGSGTRLTVV.

The chain combines TRBV15 with TRBJ1-4, with a tentative D call TRBD1 (6 bases). CDR3 length: 15 amino acids. CDR1 and CDR2 from the germline V gene are LNHNV and YYDKDF (reference sequence). V lost 2 bases and J 3 bases, leaving 10 bases between the germline ends. In DNA form, the CDR3 reads TGTGCCACCAGCAGACTGGACAGCGCTAATGAAAAACTGTTTTTT. This sequence encodes CATSRLDSANEKLFF.

Here the CDR3 reads CAIKAAENQPQHF. The CDR3 coding sequence is TGTGCCATCAAGGCGGCAGAGAATCAGCCCCAGCATTTT. This rearrangement joins TRBV10-3 to TRBJ1-5, with unresolved D. V dropped 7 bases and J dropped 4 bases, with 11 bases sitting between them. The germline V gene has CDR1 ENHRY and CDR2 SYGVKD. The CDR3 covers 13 residues.

The chain uses TRBV21-1 and TRBJ2-7; the D call of TRBD1 is as the table states it, not checked on the DNA. TRBV21-1 is a documented pseudogene. This CDR3 has 15 amino acids. For the CDR3, the DNA is TGTGCCAGCAGCAGTCCGGGACAGCCCTCCTACGAGCAGTACTTC. It codes for CASSSPGQPSYEQYF.

For this clone: A junction boundary mismatches the germline segment, possibly from a read error. CDR3 bases: TGTGCTAGCAGCTTAGGAGAGGACACTGAAGCTTTCTTT. It encodes CASSLGEDTEAFF. The chain couples TRBV7-7 to TRBJ1-1, with D unclear. The CDR3 consists of 13 residues. Germline loops: CDR1 SSHAT, CDR2 FNYEAQ (reference sequence).

The chain combines TRBV28 with TRBJ2-3; D is perhaps TRBD2 (6 bases). From germline, CDR1 is MDHEN and CDR2 SYDVKM. V was shortened by 4 bases and J by 5 bases, with 19 bases between the two germline ends. This CDR3 spans 16 amino acids. The CDR3 DNA follows: TGTGCCAGCAGTTCCACCGCGGGACTTCTGGGAGATACGCAGTATTTT. This encodes CASSSTAGLLGDTQYF. Full variable domain (remainder filled in from reference TRBV28 and TRBJ2-3): DVKVTQSSRYLVKRTGEKVFLECVQDMDHENMFWYRQDPGLGLRLIYFSYDVKMKEKGDIPEGYSVSREKKERFSLILESASTNQTSMYLCASSSTAGLLGDTQYFGPGTRLTVL.

The chain carries TRBV28 and TRBJ1-1; no clear D gene. Trimming took off 7 bases at V and 0 bases at J, with 9 bases between the two ends. The CDR3 is 13 amino acids. Germline V gives CDR1 MDHEN, CDR2 SYDVKM. CDR3 nucleotide sequence: TGTGCCAGCATCGAGCGGATGAACACTGAAGCTTTCTTT. It translates to CASIERMNTEAFF.

The V and J genes are TRBV7-9 and TRBJ2-2; 10 bases are shared with TRBD2. The CDR3 length is 16 residues. The germline V gene encodes CDR1 SEHNR and CDR2 FQNEAQ (reference sequence). V was pared by 6 bases and J by 6 bases, with 10 bases of the junction left unmatched. In DNA form, the CDR3 reads TGTGCCAGCAGTCTTCAGGCTAGCGGGAGTGCCGGGGAGCTGTTTTTT. Protein product: CASSLQASGSAGELFF.

The V call is TRBV4-3, the J call TRBJ2-7; D unclear. Germline V gene data show CDR1 as LGHNA and CDR2 as YSLEER. The V and J ends lost 0 bases and 6 bases respectively, with 18 bases between them. CDR3 length: 16 amino acids. The CDR3 reads CASSQDLGLGYSEQYF. The DNA for the CDR3 is TGCGCCAGCAGCCAAGATCTGGGCCTGGGTTACAGCGAGCAGTACTTC.